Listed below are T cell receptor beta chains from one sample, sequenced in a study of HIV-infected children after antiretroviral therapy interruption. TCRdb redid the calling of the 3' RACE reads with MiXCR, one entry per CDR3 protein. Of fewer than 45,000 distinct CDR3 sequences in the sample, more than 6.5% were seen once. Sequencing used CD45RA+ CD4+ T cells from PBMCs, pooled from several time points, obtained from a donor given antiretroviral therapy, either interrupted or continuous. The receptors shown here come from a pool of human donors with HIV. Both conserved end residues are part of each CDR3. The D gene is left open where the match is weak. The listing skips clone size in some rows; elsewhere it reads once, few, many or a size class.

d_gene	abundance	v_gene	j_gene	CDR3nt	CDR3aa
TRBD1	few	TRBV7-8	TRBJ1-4	TGTGCCAGCAGCGAAGGGACAGCGACTCTCTGGCGAAAAGGAGAAAAACTGTTTTTT	CASSEGTATLWRKGEKLFF
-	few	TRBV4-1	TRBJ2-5	TGCGCCAGCAGCCAATGGACGGGAGAGACCCAGTACTTC	CASSQWTGETQYF
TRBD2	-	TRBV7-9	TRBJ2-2	TGTGCCAGCAGCTCACTAGCGGGAGTATACACCGGGGAGCTGTTTTTT	CASSSLAGVYTGELFF
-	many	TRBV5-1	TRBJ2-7	TGCGCCAGCAGCTTGGCTTTGGGACCCGACTACGAGCAGTACTTC	CASSLALGPDYEQYF
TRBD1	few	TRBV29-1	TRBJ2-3	TGTGGTGCTAGGGGGCAACAAAACACCTTGTACTTT	CGARGQQNTLYF
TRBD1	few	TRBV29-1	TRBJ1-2	TGCAGCGTCCCGACAGGGAACTATGGCTACACCTTC	CSVPTGNYGYTF
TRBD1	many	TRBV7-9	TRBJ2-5	TGTGCCAGCAGCTTAACAGGGGGCCTGGAGACCCAGTACTTC	CASSLTGGLETQYF
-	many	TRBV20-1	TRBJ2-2	TGCAGTGCACCCGGGACGGTGAACACCGGGGAGCTGTTTTTT	CSAPGTVNTGELFF
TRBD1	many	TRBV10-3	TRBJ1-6	TGTGCCATCAGTGACTCTGTCCTTGGACAGGGACCCCTATCACCCCTCCACTTT	CAISDSVLGQGPLSPLHF
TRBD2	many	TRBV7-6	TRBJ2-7	TGTGCCAGCAGCCGAGCGGGAGGCCCGACTGGGGAGCAGTACTTC	CASSRAGGPTGEQYF
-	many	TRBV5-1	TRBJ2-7	TGCGCCAGCAGCTTGCGGCCAGGGATTACCTACGAGCAGTACTTC	CASSLRPGITYEQYF
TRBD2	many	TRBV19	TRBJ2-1	TGTGCCAGTAGTATAGTCGGACTAGCCCCCTACAATGAGCAGTTCTTC	CASSIVGLAPYNEQFF
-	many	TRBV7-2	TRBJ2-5	TGTGCCAGCAGCTTAGGGGCACCCTCCGAGCAAGAGACCCAGTACTTC	CASSLGAPSEQETQYF
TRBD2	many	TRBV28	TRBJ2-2	TGTGCCAGCAGCCGTAGCGGGAGTGGCACCGGGGAGCTGTTTTTT	CASSRSGSGTGELFF
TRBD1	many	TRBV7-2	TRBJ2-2	TGTGCCAGCAGCTTAGTGGGACAGGGCGTTGGAGGGGAGCTGTTTTTT	CASSLVGQGVGGELFF
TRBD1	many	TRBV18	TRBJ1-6	TGTGCCAGCTCACGGGACAGGGGGGATTCACCCCTCCACTTT	CASSRDRGDSPLHF
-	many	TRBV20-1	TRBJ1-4	TGCAGTGCGCGACTTGGTGAAAAACTGTTTTTT	CSARLGEKLFF
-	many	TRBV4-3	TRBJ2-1	TGCGCCAGCAGCCAAACGGCCTTCCTCTCCTACAATGAGCAGTTCTTC	CASSQTAFLSYNEQFF
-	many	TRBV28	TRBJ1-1	TGTGCCAGCAGTCCCCTTAAGGGCAACACTGAAGCTTTCTTT	CASSPLKGNTEAFF
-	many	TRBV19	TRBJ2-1	TGTGCCAGTAGTAGAGAAACCCGGACAAGTAGCTCCTACAATGAGCAGTTCTTC	CASSRETRTSSSYNEQFF
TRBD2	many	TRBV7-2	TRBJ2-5	TGTGCCAGCAGCTTAGGCCCTAGCGGGAGCTCCAGGGAGACCCAGTACTTC	CASSLGPSGSSRETQYF
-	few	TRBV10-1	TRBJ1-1	TGCGCCAGCAGTGAGTCGGGAACCGGGACTCAGTCAGCTTTCTTT	CASSESGTGTQSAFF
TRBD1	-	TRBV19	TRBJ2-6	TGTGCCAGTATCCGACAGGGGAGCTCTGGGGCCAACGTCCTGACTTTC	CASIRQGSSGANVLTF
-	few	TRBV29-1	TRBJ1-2	TGCAGCGTTGATGGGTCAGGGAGGTCGGGCTACACCTTC	CSVDGSGRSGYTF
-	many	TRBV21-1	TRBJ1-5	TGTGCCAGCAGTCCACGGGGGGGCAATCAGCCCCAGCATTTT	CASSPRGGNQPQHF
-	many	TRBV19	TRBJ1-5	TGTGCCAGTAGTCAAGAGAGGGGACCCCAGCATTTT	CASSQERGPQHF
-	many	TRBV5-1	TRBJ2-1	TGCGCCAGCAGCCCTGGGACGGAGTACAATGAGCAGTTCTTC	CASSPGTEYNEQFF
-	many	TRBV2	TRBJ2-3	TGTGCCAGCAGGGACTCCTCTGCGCAGTATTTT	CASRDSSAQYF
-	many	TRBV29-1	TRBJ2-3	TGCAGCGTTGAAGGGGGCACAGATACGCAGTATTTT	CSVEGGTDTQYF
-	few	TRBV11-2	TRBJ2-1	TGTGCCAGCAGCTTAGTGCGGGGGCCCTACAATGAGCAGTTCTTC	CASSLVRGPYNEQFF
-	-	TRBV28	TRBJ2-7	TGTGCCAGCAGTTTACCGCCCCCCTTCTACGAGCAGTACTTC	CASSLPPPFYEQYF
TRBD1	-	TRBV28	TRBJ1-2	TGTGCCAGCAGGCCTACAGGGGGCGGGTATGGCTACACCTTC	CASRPTGGGYGYTF
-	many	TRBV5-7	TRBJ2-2	TGTGCCAGCAGCTCCCTGCCGCGTAGGCAGGGAAGATCGAACACCGGGGAGCTGTTTTTT	CASSSLPRRQGRSNTGELFF
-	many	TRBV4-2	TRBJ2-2	TGTGCCAGCAGCCAAGAGTCCTCGGGGGTCGACACCGGGGAGCTGTTTTTT	CASSQESSGVDTGELFF